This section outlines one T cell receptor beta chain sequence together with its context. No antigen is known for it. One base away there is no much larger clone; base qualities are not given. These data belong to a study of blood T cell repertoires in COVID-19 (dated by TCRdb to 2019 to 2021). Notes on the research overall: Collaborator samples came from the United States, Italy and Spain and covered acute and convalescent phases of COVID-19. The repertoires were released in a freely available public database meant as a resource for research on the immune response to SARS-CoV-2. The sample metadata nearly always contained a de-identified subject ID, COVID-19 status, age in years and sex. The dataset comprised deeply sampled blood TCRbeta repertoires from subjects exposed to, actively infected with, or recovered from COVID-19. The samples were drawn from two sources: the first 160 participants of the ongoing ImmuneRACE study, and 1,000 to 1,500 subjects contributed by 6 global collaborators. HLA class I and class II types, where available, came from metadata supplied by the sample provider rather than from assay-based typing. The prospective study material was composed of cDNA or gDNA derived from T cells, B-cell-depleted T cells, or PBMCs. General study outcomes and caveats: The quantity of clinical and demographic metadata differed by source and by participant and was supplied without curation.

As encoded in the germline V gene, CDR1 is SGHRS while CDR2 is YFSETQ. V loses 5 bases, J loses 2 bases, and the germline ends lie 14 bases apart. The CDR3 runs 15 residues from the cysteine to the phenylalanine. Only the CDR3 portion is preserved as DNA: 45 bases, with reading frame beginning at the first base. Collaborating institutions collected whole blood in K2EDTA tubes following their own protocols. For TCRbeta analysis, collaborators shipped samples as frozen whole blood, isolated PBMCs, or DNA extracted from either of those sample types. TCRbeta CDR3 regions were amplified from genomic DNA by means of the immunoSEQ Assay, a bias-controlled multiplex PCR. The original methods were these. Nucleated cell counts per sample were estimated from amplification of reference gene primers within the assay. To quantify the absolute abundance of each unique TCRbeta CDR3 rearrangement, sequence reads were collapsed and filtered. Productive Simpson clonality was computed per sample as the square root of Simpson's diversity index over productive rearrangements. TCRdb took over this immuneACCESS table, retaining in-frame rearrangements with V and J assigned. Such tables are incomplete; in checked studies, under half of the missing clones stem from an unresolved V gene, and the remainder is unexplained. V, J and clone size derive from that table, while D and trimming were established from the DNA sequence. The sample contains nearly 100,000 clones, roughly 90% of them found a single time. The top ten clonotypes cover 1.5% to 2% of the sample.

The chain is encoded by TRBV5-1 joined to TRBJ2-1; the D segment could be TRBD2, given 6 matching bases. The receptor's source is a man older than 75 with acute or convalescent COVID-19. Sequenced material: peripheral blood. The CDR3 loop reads CASRVTGVTYNEQFF. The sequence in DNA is TGCGCCAGCAGGGTAACGGGAGTTACCTACAATGAGCAGTTCTTC.